This TCR beta chain was identified in a study of shared clonotypes between healthy human individuals. Study conclusions and caveats: Represented genetic and exposure-history diversity was restricted by having few donors. With a handful of donors compared, approximately 5% of naive CD4 clonotypes were shared. Sequencing depth was predicted to influence how clonotypes are shared among donors.

Using immunoSEQ multiplex PCR, the repertoire was profiled, and TCRdb retains in-frame clones only, with some absent. The top ten hold roughly 0.13% of the sample, which has some 2,100,000 clones, about 94% seen once. Germline lookup yields CDR1 MNHEY and CDR2 SVGAGI. This CDR3 has 14 amino acids. V shed 6 bases and J shed 10 bases, with 18 bases lying between them. Comment on this clone: Antigen: not known.

Material for sequencing was naive CD4+ T cells sorted from blood. Subset given: CD45RA+ positively selected. This TCR came from a man younger than 35 in good health. The chain combines TRBV6-5 with TRBJ1-4; D unclear. The CDR3 DNA reads as TGTGCCAGCAGGAAACCGGGCCCCGGCGGAAAACTGTTTTTT. Translation gives CASRKPGPGGKLFF.